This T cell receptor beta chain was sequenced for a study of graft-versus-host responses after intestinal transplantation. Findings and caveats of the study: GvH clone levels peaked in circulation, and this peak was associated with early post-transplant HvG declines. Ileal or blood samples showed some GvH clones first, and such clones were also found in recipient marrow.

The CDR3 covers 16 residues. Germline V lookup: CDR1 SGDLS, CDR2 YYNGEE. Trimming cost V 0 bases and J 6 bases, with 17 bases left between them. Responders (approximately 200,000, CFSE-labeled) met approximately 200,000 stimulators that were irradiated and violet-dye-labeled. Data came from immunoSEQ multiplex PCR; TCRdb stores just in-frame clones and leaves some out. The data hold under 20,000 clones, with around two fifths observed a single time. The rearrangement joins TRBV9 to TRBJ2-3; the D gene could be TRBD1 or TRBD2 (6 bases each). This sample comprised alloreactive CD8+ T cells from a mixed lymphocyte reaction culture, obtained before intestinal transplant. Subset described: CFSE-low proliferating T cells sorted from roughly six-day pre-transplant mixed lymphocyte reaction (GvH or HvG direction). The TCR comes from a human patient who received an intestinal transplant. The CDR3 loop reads CASSVVSQGLGDTQYF. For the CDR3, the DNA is TGTGCCAGCAGCGTAGTCTCACAGGGACTCGGTGATACGCAGTATTTT.